This T cell receptor beta chain came from a study of cytomegalovirus exposure and HLA in healthy donors. With 60 Vbeta and 13 Jbeta primers, the PCR was carried out. Here immunoSEQ multiplex PCR was the method, and the copy in TCRdb shows in-frame clones only, minus some. Of 130,000 or so clones listed, about four fifths are singletons. The germline V gene has CDR1 SGHRS and CDR2 YFSETQ. V was pared by 4 bases and J by 4 bases, with 11 bases between. The CDR3 runs 13 residues. As regards this clone: The target antigen is unknown.

Study-wide results and caveats: Accurate prediction of HLA-A and HLA-B alleles (for most subjects) was reportedly achieved from TCR beta sequences. Researchers reported in a later analysis that a missense DCLRE1C variant was tied to TCR beta V- and J-gene trimming.

This TCR derives from a woman aged 18-29 years in good health and CMV-seronegative. Source material: PBMCs. The genes are TRBV5-1 and TRBJ1-2; a weak D match, TRBD1 (5 bases). DNA for the CDR3: TGCGCCAGCAGCCTCGACAGTTTCTATGGCTACACCTTC. It translates to CASSLDSFYGYTF.